This TCR beta chain is drawn from a study of OX40 agonist ivuxolimab in advanced cancers. Regarding the study in general: The costimulatory receptor OX40 (CD134) was targeted by ivuxolimab, a fully human IgG2 agonistic monoclonal antibody. Intravenous ivuxolimab was administered to patients every 2 weeks at six dose levels: 0.01, 0.1, 0.3, 1.5, 3 and 10 mg/kg. Of the 50 to 55 dose-escalation patients, hepatocellular carcinoma was present in 19, melanoma in approximately 15, renal cell carcinoma in 9 and head and neck cancer in 9. A male proportion of around 81% and a mean age of 60 years, ranging from about 20 to 79, were recorded for the dose-escalation cohort. Patients were allowed to have had prior anti-PD-1, anti-PD-L1 or anti-CTLA-4 therapy, and 40% of the dose-escalation patients had been treated with checkpoint inhibitors. Partial responses occurred in three dose-escalation patients, of whom one had hepatocellular carcinoma and two had cutaneous melanoma. The point of sequencing TCRbeta in the periphery was to test whether ivuxolimab changed TCR sequence diversity and drove clonal T-cell expansion. The paper describes the monotherapy dose-escalation part (N ≈ 52 patients) of the phase I trial of ivuxolimab.

Results the study describes overall, beyond this receptor: In the 0.1-3.0 mg/kg groups, partial responders were among the patients with the lowest normalized peripheral clonal expansion, particularly in CD8+ T cells. The antigen specificity of the clonally expanded peripheral T cells was not determined. After ivuxolimab, CD8+ T cells had more expanded clones than CD4+ T cells on average. Low levels of normalized T-cell clonal expansion were also seen in some patients who did not respond. At doses from 0.1 to 3.0 mg/kg, clonal expansion was seen in both CD4+ and CD8+ blood T cells between baseline and week 6.

The trial excluded patients who had a history of autoimmune disease or who were on systemic immunosuppression. Peripheral blood for TCR sequencing was collected from all dose cohorts at baseline, on cycle 4 day 1, and on cycle 7 day 1. The samples were taken from a phase I, first-in-human, multicenter, open-label dose-escalation trial of ivuxolimab. Adults with locally advanced or metastatic melanoma, renal cell, hepatocellular, or head and neck squamous cell carcinoma were enrolled in the trial. Before TCR sequencing, CD4+ T cells and CD8+ T cells were sorted from peripheral blood as separate populations. For sequencing of the TCRbeta CDR3 region, genomic DNA was extracted from the sorted cells. TCRbeta CDR3 regions were sequenced using the immunoSEQ Assay. TCRdb provides this immuneACCESS table in a form limited to in-frame rearrangements. Some clones are lacking; in checked studies, under half of them reflect an unresolved V gene, and why the rest are absent is not known. Here the sample has some 85,000 clones; 70% to 90% occur a single time. Jointly, the top ten make up 0.6% to 0.85% of the sample.

Concerning this clone: Its antigen remains undetermined. Within one base of it there is no much larger clone, and no base qualities were kept.

Taken from cysteine to phenylalanine, the CDR3 has 15 residues. Here the CDR3 DNA is all that survives: 45 bases in frame from base 1. V lost 6 bases and J lost 2 bases, and the count of bases not matched to a germline gene is 9. From a lookup of the germline V gene (reference sequence), CDR1 and CDR2 are MNHEY and SMNVEV. This receptor was obtained from an adult with an advanced solid tumor such as melanoma, head and neck, liver or kidney cancer. The rearranged chain carries TRBV27 and TRBJ1-2, with 7 bases aligning to TRBD1. Sequencing was performed on CD4+ or CD8+ T cells sorted from blood, taken in a trial of the OX40 agonist ivuxolimab. The CDR3 region has the sequence CASSLKDRPNYGYTF. The bases read TGTGCCAGCAGCCTTAAGGACAGGCCCAACTATGGCTACACCTTC.